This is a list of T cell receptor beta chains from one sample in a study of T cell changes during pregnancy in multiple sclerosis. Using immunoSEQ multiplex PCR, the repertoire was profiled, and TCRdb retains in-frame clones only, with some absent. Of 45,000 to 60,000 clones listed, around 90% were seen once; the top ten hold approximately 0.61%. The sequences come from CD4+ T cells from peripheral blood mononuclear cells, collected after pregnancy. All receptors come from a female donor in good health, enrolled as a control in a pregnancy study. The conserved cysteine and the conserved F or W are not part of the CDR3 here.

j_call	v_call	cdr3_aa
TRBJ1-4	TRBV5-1	ASSLLGALGEKLF
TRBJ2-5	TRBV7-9	ASSSGSLKRETQY
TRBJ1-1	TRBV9	ASSVVRNTEAF
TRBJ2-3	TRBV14	ASSQALGTYSTDTQY
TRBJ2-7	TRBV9	ASSVEVSGYEQY
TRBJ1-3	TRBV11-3	ASSSGGSGNTIY
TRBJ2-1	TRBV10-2	ASSDQSSWIYNEQF
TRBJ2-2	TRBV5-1	ASSQRTSGANTGELF
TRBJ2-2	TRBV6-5	ASSRDRVGTGELF
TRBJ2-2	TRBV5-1	ASSSLSTLAGGFTGELF
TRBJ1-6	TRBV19	ASRGQGDSPLH
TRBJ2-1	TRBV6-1	ASSASGRVGEQF
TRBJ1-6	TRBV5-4	ASSLAGTGYSPLH
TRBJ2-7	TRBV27	ASSGTGVSYEQY
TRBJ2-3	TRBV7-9	ASSFGRAGADTQY